The T cell receptor beta chain described here comes from a study of T cell responses to AZD1222 COVID-19 vaccine. The study, taken as a whole, reports: The donors showed a predominance of white British ancestry and of females, with possible underestimation of clonal diversity. Only a handful of people who got AZD1222 tested seropositive at baseline.

Worth noting for this clone: What it binds is not known.

Method: immunoSEQ multiplex PCR; TCRdb's copy keeps in-frame clones and lacks some. The sample carries around 140,000 clones, 91% recorded once. The clonotype comes from an adult who received the AZD1222 COVID-19 vaccine. This material consisted of peripheral blood, taken 28 days after the second AZD1222 dose.

The CDR3 nucleotides read TGCGCCAGCAGCACCTCGGCCCCCGTCTACGAGCAGTACTTC. Its translation is CASSTSAPVYEQYF. This chain joins TRBV5-1 and TRBJ2-7; D remains unclear. Germline CDR1 SGHRS, CDR2 YFSETQ. CDR3 length: 14 residues. The germline V and J ends were trimmed by 4 bases and 3 bases, with 14 bases remaining between them.